What follows are 29 T cell receptor beta chains derived from one specimen sequenced in a study of cytomegalovirus exposure and HLA in healthy donors. Profiled with immunoSEQ multiplex PCR; TCRdb holds only in-frame clones, not every one. The table shows fewer than 100,000 clones, with 94% occurring only once. What was sequenced was PBMCs. The receptors shown here come from a woman aged 18-30 years in good health and CMV-seropositive.

The V and J genes are TRBV5-4 and TRBJ2-7, with 7 nucleotides matching TRBD2. Per germline, CDR1 SGHNT and CDR2 YYREEE (reference sequence). This CDR3 is 15 amino acids long. The ends lost 4 bases at V and 0 bases at J; junction bases unmatched: 7. The CDR3 region is CASSATSAPSYEQYF. The DNA for the CDR3 is TGTGCCAGCAGCGCAACTAGCGCCCCCTCCTACGAGCAGTACTTC. Full variable domain (remainder filled in from reference TRBV5-4 and TRBJ2-7): ETGVTQSPTHLIKTRGQQVTLRCSSQSGHNTVSWYQQALGQGPQFIFQYYREEENGRGNFPPRFSGLQFPNYSSELNVNALELDDSALYLCASSATSAPSYEQYFGPGTRLTVT.

The chain combines TRBV6-5 with TRBJ2-7; possible D gene TRBD2, 6 bases. CDR3 length: 16 amino acids. The ends were cut back, 2 bases at V and 3 bases at J, with 17 bases in the middle. Germline V gene sequence: CDR1 MNHEY, CDR2 SVGAGI. DNA of the CDR3: TGTGCCAGCAGTTACGGGAGTGTAGCGGAGGACTACGAGCAGTACTTC. This sequence encodes CASSYGSVAEDYEQYF.

This rearrangement joins TRBV28 to TRBJ2-7; TRBD2 might be the D (6 bases). V was pared by 3 bases and J by 3 bases, with 12 bases between. The CDR3 spans 14 residues. In germline, CDR1 is MDHEN, CDR2 SYDVKM. CDR3 in amino acids: CASSFWTTNYEQYF. The CDR3 DNA sequence: TGTGCCAGCAGTTTTTGGACTACCAACTACGAGCAGTACTTC.

This chain connects TRBV27 to TRBJ1-2; D gene ambiguous. Germline V gene lookup returns CDR1 MNHEY and CDR2 SMNVEV (reference sequence). The length of the CDR3 is 17 residues. V was shortened by 0 bases and J by 3 bases, with 17 bases between the two germline ends. CDR3 in DNA: TGTGCCAGCAGTTTATCCGGGTACCCGACTTTCGACTATGGCTACACCTTC. Its translation is CASSLSGYPTFDYGYTF.

The J gene is TRBJ2-4, the V gene TRBV27; 7 bases agree with TRBD1. Trimming cost V 4 bases and J 0 bases; bases outside gene matches: 15. CDR3 size: 19 residues. Germline lookup yields CDR1 MNHEY and CDR2 SMNVEV (reference sequence). CDR3 region: CASSSQPPVGQIAKNIQYF. The CDR3 region has the DNA TGTGCCAGCAGTTCCCAACCCCCCGTGGGACAGATAGCCAAAAACATTCAGTACTTC.

The chain couples TRBV5-1 to TRBJ1-4, with D possibly being TRBD1 (5 bases). The CDR3 loop spans 17 amino acids. Germline V gene sequence: CDR1 SGHRS, CDR2 YFSETQ. V shed 0 bases and J shed 8 bases, with 20 bases lying between them. CDR3 region: CASSLGPRAGVWEKLFF. In nucleotides, the CDR3 is TGCGCCAGCAGCTTGGGGCCCCGGGCGGGGGTCTGGGAAAAACTGTTTTTT. Using reference TRBV5-1 and TRBJ1-4 for the parts outside the CDR3, the full variable domain is KAGVTQTPRYLIKTRGQQVTLSCSPISGHRSVSWYQQTPGQGLQFLFEYFSETQRNKGNFPGRFSGRQFSNSRSEMNVSTLELGDSALYLCASSLGPRAGVWEKLFFGSGTQLSVL.

The rearrangement links TRBV13 to TRBJ2-1; 7 bases are shared with TRBD2. The germline V gene has CDR1 PRHDT and CDR2 FYEKMQ (reference sequence). V dropped 0 bases and J dropped 0; count of bases not matched to a gene: 2. This CDR3 has 16 amino acids. CDR3 region: CASSLGGGSSYNEQFF. The CDR3, as DNA: TGTGCCAGCAGCTTAGGCGGCGGGAGCTCCTACAATGAGCAGTTCTTC.

V gene TRBV9 combines with J gene TRBJ1-2, with TRBD1 as a possible D gene (6 bases). Trimming removed 0 bases at V and 0 bases at J, with 9 bases between. Germline V lookup: CDR1 SGDLS, CDR2 YYNGEE. The CDR3 length is 15 residues. CDR3 bases: TGTGCCAGCAGCGTAGACGACAGGTCTAACTATGGCTACACCTTC. Translated, it gives CASSVDDRSNYGYTF.

Here the CDR3 DNA reads TGTGCCAGCTCACCCTCTCCAGGGGGCAATCAGCCCCAGCATTTT. Protein product: CASSPSPGGNQPQHF. This chain uses TRBV18 with TRBJ1-5; tentatively, D is TRBD1 (6 bases). The V end lost 3 bases, the J end lost 2 bases, and 11 bases lay between the germline ends. Germline loops: CDR1 KGHSH, CDR2 LQKENI. CDR3 size: 15 residues.

The V and J genes are TRBV30 and TRBJ2-1; D is uncertain. This CDR3 is 13 amino acids long. Trimming took off 4 bases at V and 2 bases at J, with 9 bases between the two ends. Germline CDR1 is GTSNPN and CDR2 is SVGIG (reference sequence). CDR3: CAWKPDTYNEQFF. CDR3 nucleotide sequence: TGTGCCTGGAAACCAGACACCTACAATGAGCAGTTCTTC.

This chain connects TRBV29-1 to TRBJ2-2; 8 bases match TRBD1. The CDR3 is 14 residues long. Germline V gene data show CDR1 as SQVTM and CDR2 as ANQGSEA. Trimming at V came to 3 bases and at J to 3 bases, leaving 3 bases not matched to a gene. The CDR3 DNA reads as TGCAGCGTTGACAGGGGGCGAGACACCGGGGAGCTGTTTTTT. Protein sequence: CSVDRGRDTGELFF.

The rearrangement links TRBV28 to TRBJ2-7; the D gene is possibly TRBD2 (5 bases). The CDR3 has 12 residues. V dropped 8 bases and J dropped 3 bases, with 11 bases sitting between them. In germline, CDR1 is MDHEN, CDR2 SYDVKM. The CDR3 protein is CASGFTSYEQYF. The CDR3 DNA is TGTGCCAGCGGGTTTACTAGCTACGAGCAGTACTTC.

The chain has TRBV18 and TRBJ2-1; TRBD1 matches at 9 bases. Germline loops: CDR1 KGHSH, CDR2 LQKENI. With V trimmed by 3 bases and J by 8 bases, 8 bases remained unmatched. The CDR3 totals 15 residues. In DNA form, the CDR3 reads TGTGCCAGCTCACCCACAGGGGGCGCGTTCCATGAGCAGTTCTTC. Translation gives CASSPTGGAFHEQFF.

The chain recombines TRBV13 with TRBJ2-7; a possible D gene is TRBD1 (5 bases). V lost 3 bases to trimming and J lost 6 bases, with 12 bases between them. CDR1 PRHDT and CDR2 FYEKMQ come from the germline V gene (reference sequence). There are 13 residues in the CDR3. The CDR3 sequence is CASSLGHSPEQYF. The DNA of the CDR3 is TGTGCCAGCAGCTTGGGGCATTCTCCCGAGCAGTACTTC.

The rearrangement joins TRBV5-1 to TRBJ2-7; 8 nucleotides agree with TRBD2. Germline lookup yields CDR1 SGHRS and CDR2 YFSETQ. This CDR3 is 15 amino acids long. Unmatched junction bases numbered 5, after V lost 0 bases and J lost 3 bases. CDR3 sequence reads: CASSLGSRGGYEQYF. In nucleotides, the CDR3 is TGCGCCAGCAGCTTGGGAAGTCGGGGGGGCTACGAGCAGTACTTC. The entire variable domain, with the rest obtained from reference TRBV5-1 and TRBJ2-7, is as follows: KAGVTQTPRYLIKTRGQQVTLSCSPISGHRSVSWYQQTPGQGLQFLFEYFSETQRNKGNFPGRFSGRQFSNSRSEMNVSTLELGDSALYLCASSLGSRGGYEQYFGPGTRLTVT.

This clone was counted once. The chain carries TRBV4-3 and TRBJ1-5; D is perhaps TRBD1 (5 bases). Germline V gene sequence: CDR1 LGHNA, CDR2 YSLEER. The CDR3 consists of 16 residues. The V end was cut by 0 bases, the J end by 1 base, with 10 bases between. The CDR3 spells CASSQDRRQSNQPQHF. The CDR3 DNA sequence: TGCGCCAGCAGCCAAGATCGGAGACAGAGCAATCAGCCCCAGCATTTT.

The chain employs TRBV2 and TRBJ2-1, with D possibly TRBD1 on 5 matching bases. V lost 6 bases, J lost 5 bases, and 17 bases lay in between. The CDR3 extends over 15 amino acids. Germline V CDR1 and CDR2: SNHLY, FYNNEI. The CDR3 DNA reads as TGTGCCAGCAGGGACAACTCACGACAAAACAATGAGCAGTTCTTC. It yields the protein CASRDNSRQNNEQFF.

The chain joins TRBV7-9 to TRBJ1-1; 8 bases map to TRBD1. CDR3 length equals 14 residues. After removal of 5 bases from V and 5 bases from J, the junction contained 7 bases not matched to a gene. CDR1 and CDR2 (germline): SEHNR, FQNEAQ (reference sequence). The CDR3 loop reads CASSPPGGRTEAFF. In DNA, the CDR3 is TGTGCCAGCAGCCCACCAGGGGGCCGAACTGAAGCTTTCTTT.

The chain carries TRBV30 and TRBJ1-1; 8 bases map to TRBD1. The germline V gene encodes CDR1 GTSNPN and CDR2 SVGIG (reference sequence). This CDR3 is built from 15 residues. Trimming removed 3 bases from V and 11 bases from J; junction bases left unmatched: 17. Written as DNA, the CDR3 is TGTGCCTGGAGCGAAACACAGGGGGTAATCGCTAGGGCTTTCTTT. This translates into CAWSETQGVIARAFF.

This chain links TRBV9 with TRBJ2-3, with TRBD2 as a possible D gene (9 bases). The germline V and J ends were trimmed by 0 bases and 2 bases, with 22 bases remaining between them. The CDR3 consists of 19 residues. From germline, CDR1 is SGDLS and CDR2 YYNGEE. CDR3 bases: TGTGCCAGCAGCGTAGGAGGGACAGGCGGGAGGGCCTTCACAGATACGCAGTATTTT. It specifies CASSVGGTGGRAFTDTQYF.

The CDR3 spells CASSQVEDRVNEQFF. The CDR3 bases are TGCGCCAGCAGCCAAGTAGAGGACAGGGTTAATGAGCAGTTCTTC. The chain recombines TRBV4-3 with TRBJ2-1; TRBD1 aligns across 8 bases. CDR1 and CDR2 (germline): LGHNA, YSLEER. With 1 base clipped from V and 7 bases from J, the junction kept 6 bases outside the gene matches. This CDR3 spans 15 amino acids.

V and J are TRBV19 and TRBJ2-2; TRBD2 aligns across 16 bases. Per germline, CDR1 LNHDA and CDR2 SQIVND (reference sequence). The trim removed 3 bases at V and 4 bases at J, leaving 14 bases unmatched. The CDR3 covers 21 residues. The CDR3 bases are TGTGCCAGTAGTATCGGAGTACCGGGACTAGCGGGAGGGCGCGGCACCGGGGAGCTGTTTTTT. It specifies CASSIGVPGLAGGRGTGELFF.

The chain couples TRBV10-3 to TRBJ2-1; 14 bases agree with TRBD2. This CDR3 is built from 15 residues. Germline lookup yields CDR1 ENHRY and CDR2 SYGVKD. V gave up 6 bases and J gave up 7 bases; unmatched junction bases: 5. CDR3 bases: TGTGCCATCAGCCTGACTAGCGGGAGGGGTAATGAGCAGTTCTTC. Its translation: CAISLTSGRGNEQFF.

V usage is TRBV4-3 and J usage is TRBJ2-2, with 12 nucleotides matching TRBD1. With 1 base clipped from V and 4 bases from J, the junction kept 7 bases outside the gene matches. Germline lookup yields CDR1 LGHNA and CDR2 YSLEER. The CDR3 totals 18 residues. DNA for the CDR3: TGCGCCAGCAGCCAAGTGGGGACAGGGGGCGTGAGCACCGGGGAGCTGTTTTTT. Translation: CASSQVGTGGVSTGELFF.

This rearrangement joins TRBV9 to TRBJ2-7, with 7 bases matching TRBD1. The CDR3 totals 14 residues. Germline V lookup: CDR1 SGDLS, CDR2 YYNGEE. V was clipped by 4 bases and J by 3 bases; unmatched bases: 7. The CDR3 DNA follows: TGTGCCAGCAGCTCGTCCGGGACAGACTACGAGCAGTACTTC. Amino acid sequence: CASSSSGTDYEQYF.

The CDR3 DNA follows: TGTGCCAGCAGCTTAACGTTGTCTAGCGGAAGAGATACGCAGTATTTT. Translated: CASSLTLSSGRDTQYF. The chain has TRBV7-3 and TRBJ2-3, with TRBD2 matching over 7 bases. Germline values: CDR1 SGHTA, CDR2 FQGTGA. The junction had 8 bases not matched to a gene; V was cut back by 0 bases and J by 5 bases. There are 16 residues in the CDR3.

The chain couples TRBV30 to TRBJ1-2, with 8 bases fitting TRBD1. Trimming at V came to 0 bases and at J to 4 bases, leaving 7 bases not matched to a gene. CDR3 length: 15 amino acids. CDR1 is GTSNPN and CDR2 is SVGIG in the germline V gene (reference sequence). The chain's CDR3 is CAWSVWDRPLYGYTF. The CDR3 DNA follows: TGTGCCTGGAGTGTTTGGGACAGGCCACTCTATGGCTACACCTTC.

The V and J genes are TRBV11-2 and TRBJ2-2; D gene unclear. Trimming left V 2 bases short and J 6 bases short, with 13 bases between. Germline-derived CDR1 and CDR2 are SGHAT and FQNNGV. The CDR3 has 15 amino acids. CDR3 DNA: TGTGCCAGCAGCTTAATGTTGGCGGATCCCGGGGAGCTGTTTTTT. It translates to CASSLMLADPGELFF. The full variable domain, with the rest looked up from reference TRBV11-2 and TRBJ2-2, is EAGVAQSPRYKIIEKRQSVAFWCNPISGHATLYWYQQILGQGPKLLIQFQNNGVVDDSQLPKDRFSAERLKGVDSTLKIQPAKLEDSAVYLCASSLMLADPGELFFGEGSRLTVL.

This clone was found once. The chain recombines TRBV28 with TRBJ1-5, with unresolved D. The germline V gene has CDR1 MDHEN and CDR2 SYDVKM. This CDR3 has 17 residues. Trimming removed 2 bases from V and 0 bases from J, with 14 bases in between. The CDR3 bases are TGTGCCAGCAGTTTAGGCAGGCCAACCAATAGCAATCAGCCCCAGCATTTT. Its protein product is CASSLGRPTNSNQPQHF.